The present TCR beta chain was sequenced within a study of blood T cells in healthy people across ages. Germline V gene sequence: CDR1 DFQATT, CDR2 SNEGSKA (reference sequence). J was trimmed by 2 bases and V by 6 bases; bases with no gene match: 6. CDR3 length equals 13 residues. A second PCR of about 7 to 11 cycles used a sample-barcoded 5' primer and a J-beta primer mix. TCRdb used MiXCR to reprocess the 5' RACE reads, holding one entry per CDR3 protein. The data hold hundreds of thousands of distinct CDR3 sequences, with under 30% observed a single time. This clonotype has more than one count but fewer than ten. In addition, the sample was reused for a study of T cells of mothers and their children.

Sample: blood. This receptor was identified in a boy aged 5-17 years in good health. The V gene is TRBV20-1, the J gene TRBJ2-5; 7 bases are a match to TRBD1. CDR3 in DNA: TGCAGTGCACCTACGACAGGGCAAGAGACCCAGTACTTC. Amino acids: CSAPTTGQETQYF.